The present T cell receptor (beta chain) was sequenced within a study of cytomegalovirus exposure and HLA in healthy donors. Trimming stripped 4 bases from V and 0 bases from J, with 19 bases between. Germline V gene sequence: CDR1 MNHEY, CDR2 SMNVEV (reference sequence). CDR3 length: 17 amino acids. PCR involved 60 Vbeta and 13 Jbeta primers. The assay was immunoSEQ multiplex PCR, and TCRdb's table has in-frame clones only and misses some. The top ten hold about 3.5% of the sample, which has roughly 98,000 clones, around 77% seen once. The J gene is TRBJ2-7, the V gene TRBV27; TRBD1 might be the D (6 bases). Sequenced input: PBMCs. The source of this sequence is a man aged 40-55 years in good health and CMV-seronegative. In DNA form, the CDR3 reads TGTGCCAGCAGTTCCCTCCGGACAGCCTTTCCCTCCTACGAGCAGTACTTC. Translating gives CASSSLRTAFPSYEQYF.